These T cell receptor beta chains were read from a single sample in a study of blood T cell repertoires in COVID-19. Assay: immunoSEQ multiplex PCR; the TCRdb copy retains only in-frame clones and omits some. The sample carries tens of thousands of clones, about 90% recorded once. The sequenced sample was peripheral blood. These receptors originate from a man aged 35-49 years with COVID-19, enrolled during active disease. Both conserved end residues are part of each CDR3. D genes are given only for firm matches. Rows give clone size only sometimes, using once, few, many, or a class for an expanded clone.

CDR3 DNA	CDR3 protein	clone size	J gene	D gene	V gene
TGTGCCTGGAGTGTCGATAGTTTCCCCTACGAGCAGTACTTC	CAWSVDSFPYEQYF	.	TRBJ2-7	.	TRBV30
TGTGCCAGCAGCCCAATAGCGGGGAGCTCCTACAATGAGCAGTTCTTC	CASSPIAGSSYNEQFF	.	TRBJ2-1	TRBD2	TRBV7-3
TGTGCCTGGAGTGCCATTTACACTGAAGCTTTCTTT	CAWSAIYTEAFF	.	TRBJ1-1	.	TRBV30
TGTGCCAGCAGTTTATCCTGGAGGGGTATCGATCAGCCCCAGCATTTT	CASSLSWRGIDQPQHF	.	TRBJ1-5	.	TRBV27
TGTGCCAGCAGCTTAGCGGACACGGGGAACACTGAAGCTTTCTTT	CASSLADTGNTEAFF	few	TRBJ1-1	.	TRBV7-6
TGCGCCAGCAGCACGAGCTCCTACGAGCAGTACTTC	CASSTSSYEQYF	.	TRBJ2-7	.	TRBV5-1
TGTGCCTGGAGTCTCCAGGACAGTCGGCATGAAAAACTGTTTTTT	CAWSLQDSRHEKLFF	once	TRBJ1-4	.	TRBV30
TGTGCCAGCAGCCGCACCTTTGAGGACCGGGGGTCTAGCACAGATACGCAGTATTTT	CASSRTFEDRGSSTDTQYF	.	TRBJ2-3	.	TRBV4-2
TGTGCCAGCAGTGAAGAACAGGGGCAAGGAGATACGCAGTATTTT	CASSEEQGQGDTQYF	.	TRBJ2-3	TRBD1	TRBV6-1
TGTGCCAGCAGTTTGGGACAGGGGGTCCGCGAGCAGTACTTC	CASSLGQGVREQYF	.	TRBJ2-7	TRBD1	TRBV28